These T cell receptor beta chains were read from a single sample in a study of T-cell reconstitution after alpha-beta-depleted transplantation in children. Each CDR3 protein gets one entry after TCRdb re-called the PCR reads with MiXCR. The sample lists around 600,000 distinct CDR3 sequences; roughly 10% were seen once. The material was PBMCs from the stem cell graft donor, obtained from the stem cell graft. The receptors shown here come from a human donor who donated a stem cell graft to a child with acute myeloid leukemia. Both conserved end residues are part of each CDR3. Fields, in order: clone size, J gene, D gene, V gene, CDR3 DNA, CDR3 protein. D genes are given only for firm matches. The size field is filled for only some rows; it gives once, few, many or a size class.

>few|TRBJ2-7|NA|TRBV21-1
TGTGCCAGCAGGTCAAACAGGGCCGAGCAGTACTTC
CASRSNRAEQYF
>many|TRBJ2-3|NA|TRBV6-4
TGTGCCAGCAGTCCACTCCCAGGACCAGATACGCAGTATTTT
CASSPLPGPDTQYF
>NA|TRBJ2-7|NA|TRBV7-9
TGTGCCAGCAGCTTCAATTCCGTTTCCTACGAGCAGTACTTC
CASSFNSVSYEQYF
>few|TRBJ2-7|NA|TRBV7-8
TGTGCCAGCAGCCCCGTGGACGGGAGAAGGTACGAGCAGTACTTC
CASSPVDGRRYEQYF
>many|TRBJ1-2|NA|TRBV2
TGTGCCAGCAGTGAAATTAGGGGGGGGACCTATGGCTACACCTTC
CASSEIRGGTYGYTF
>NA|TRBJ2-6|NA|TRBV29-1
TGCAGCGTTACCCCTGGGCAGGGGGCCAACGTCCTGACTTTC
CSVTPGQGANVLTF
>NA|TRBJ2-3|NA|TRBV19
TGTGCCAGTAGTCTCCGGGACACTATCACAGATACGCAGTATTTT
CASSLRDTITDTQYF
>once|TRBJ2-4|NA|TRBV5-1
TGCGCCAGCAGCTTGGAGGTCTTCAAAAACATTCAGTACTTC
CASSLEVFKNIQYF
>many|TRBJ2-3|NA|TRBV7-3
TGTGCCAGCAGCTCCCTCCCCTCGACGACAGATACGCAGTATTTT
CASSSLPSTTDTQYF
>few|TRBJ2-5|NA|TRBV6-1
TGTGCCAGCAGGGCCGGGGGCCGCGAGACCCAGTACTTC
CASRAGGRETQYF
>NA|TRBJ2-1|NA|TRBV4-3
TGCGCCAGCAGCTCCCAAGTTCGAATAGCCCCCGTTCATGAGCAGTTCTTC
CASSSQVRIAPVHEQFF
>few|TRBJ1-2|NA|TRBV20-1
TGCAGTGCCCGACAGGCCAAGGTCTATGGCTACACCTTC
CSARQAKVYGYTF
>few|TRBJ2-7|NA|TRBV7-9
TGTGCCAGCAGCTTAGATTCCTCCTCCCGGGCCGAGCAGTACTTC
CASSLDSSSRAEQYF
>few|TRBJ2-3|TRBD2|TRBV4-1
TGCGCCAGCAGCCAAGGAGATAGCGGGAGGGATGGGGTTGATACGCAGTATTTT
CASSQGDSGRDGVDTQYF
>many|TRBJ2-1|NA|TRBV29-1
TGCAGCGCCGTCTCCGGTTCTCGGAATGAGCAGTTCTTC
CSAVSGSRNEQFF
>NA|TRBJ2-3|NA|TRBV7-3
TGTGCCAGCAGCATCTATAGGGGCGATACGCAGTATTTT
CASSIYRGDTQYF
>few|TRBJ1-1|TRBD1|TRBV20-1
TGCAGTGCTAACAGGGGGCGAATCACTGAAGCTTTCTTT
CSANRGRITEAFF
>many|TRBJ2-3|NA|TRBV29-1
TGCAGCGGAGACACCGGTATCACAGATACGCAGTATTTT
CSGDTGITDTQYF
>NA|TRBJ1-4|TRBD1|TRBV6-1
TGTGCCAGCAGTCTTCTACCGACAGGGGTTAATGAAAAACTGTTTTTT
CASSLLPTGVNEKLFF
>NA|TRBJ1-1|TRBD1|TRBV11-1
TGTGCCAGCAGCGCATGGACAGGGAACACTGAAGCTTTCTTT
CASSAWTGNTEAFF
>few|TRBJ2-5|TRBD1|TRBV7-3
TGTGCCAGCAGCGAGGGACAGGGGGTGGAGGAGACCCAGTACTTC
CASSEGQGVEETQYF
>few|TRBJ1-1|NA|TRBV18
TGTGCCAGCTCGCCCGGTAAAGCGAACACTGAAGCTTTCTTT
CASSPGKANTEAFF
>NA|TRBJ2-1|NA|TRBV9
TGTGCCAGCAGCGTAGGCGGCAGGGAGGCCTACAATGAGCAGTTCTTC
CASSVGGREAYNEQFF
>NA|TRBJ2-3|TRBD2|TRBV20-1
TGCAGTGCTAGATCTAGGCTAGCGGGACTAAGCACAGATACGCAGTATTTT
CSARSRLAGLSTDTQYF
>few|TRBJ1-2|NA|TRBV20-1
TGCAGTGTTCGGGGCTATGGCTACACCTTC
CSVRGYGYTF
>few|TRBJ2-1|NA|TRBV30
TGTGCCTGGAGTGTAATTAACAATGAGCAGTTCTTC
CAWSVINNEQFF
>few|TRBJ1-6|NA|TRBV7-6
TGTGCCAGCAGCTTTACTCTACAGGGTAGCGGTTCACCCCTCCACTTT
CASSFTLQGSGSPLHF
>many|TRBJ2-3|TRBD2|TRBV20-1
TGCAGTGCTAGCCGACTAGCGGAGGCTACAGATACGCAGTATTTT
CSASRLAEATDTQYF
>few|TRBJ2-1|TRBD2|TRBV5-1
TGCGCCAGCAGCCGGGGCGGGAGTCCCTACAATGAGCAGTTCTTC
CASSRGGSPYNEQFF
>few|TRBJ2-7|NA|TRBV7-3
TGTGCCAGCAGCTTAAACGGGAAGGAAGGCGAGCAGTACTTC
CASSLNGKEGEQYF
>NA|TRBJ1-1|NA|TRBV7-6
TGTGCCAGCAGCTTAGCCCCGCGGTCGAACACTGAAGCTTTCTTT
CASSLAPRSNTEAFF
>many|TRBJ1-2|NA|TRBV10-3
TGTGCCATCAAGGGGACCATGGGGGGCTACACCTTC
CAIKGTMGGYTF
>NA|TRBJ1-2|NA|TRBV12-3/TRBV12-4
TGTGCCAGCAATGTCGGCAACGCTAACTATGGCTACACCTTC
CASNVGNANYGYTF
>few|TRBJ2-3|NA|TRBV29-1
TGCAGCGTAGGTATCATCTTCGGCACAGATACGCAGTATTTT
CSVGIIFGTDTQYF
>medium-sized|TRBJ2-1|NA|TRBV10-3
TGTGCCATCTCCCGGGGGAGCAGTGAGCAGTTCTTC
CAISRGSSEQFF
>NA|TRBJ2-1|TRBD2|TRBV27
TGTGCCAGCAGTTACTCCGGGACTACAAACAATGAGCAGTTCTTC
CASSYSGTTNNEQFF
>NA|TRBJ2-5|NA|TRBV11-2
TGTGCCAGCAGCTCTGAAACAGGGTACGAGACCCAGTACTTC
CASSSETGYETQYF
>many|TRBJ2-1|NA|TRBV9
TGTGCCAGCAGCGTAGTTACGGGACCCCGGAGCAATGAGCAGTTCTTC
CASSVVTGPRSNEQFF
>few|TRBJ2-4|NA|TRBV6-2/TRBV6-3
TGTGCCAGCAGAACCTTAACCCGGGACTCCGAGTACTTC
CASRTLTRDSEYF
>few|TRBJ2-7|NA|TRBV6-1
TGTGCCACCCCCGTTGGGGTGGTAATTTACGAGCAGTACTTC
CATPVGVVIYEQYF
>many|TRBJ2-5|NA|TRBV7-3
TGTGCCAGCAGCCCCGGGTGGGGGTACCAAGAGACCCAGTACTTC
CASSPGWGYQETQYF
>many|TRBJ2-3|NA|TRBV9
TGTGCCAGCAGCCCTACAGGTGGACGAGATACGCAGTATTTT
CASSPTGGRDTQYF
>NA|TRBJ1-2|TRBD1|TRBV28
TGTGCCAGCATCTCAGGGGGAGCCAGCCTAATCTATGGCTACACCTTC
CASISGGASLIYGYTF
>NA|TRBJ2-2|NA|TRBV7-9
TGTGCCAGCAGCCCTCAGAGGGTAGCGAGGAACACCGGGGAGCTGTTTTTT
CASSPQRVARNTGELFF
>many|TRBJ1-1|TRBD1|TRBV15
TGTGCCACCAGCAGGCCGGGACAGTCGAACACTGAAGCTTTCTTT
CATSRPGQSNTEAFF